This TCR beta chain was sequenced during a study of cytomegalovirus exposure and HLA in healthy donors. Study outcomes and limitations: A list of approximately 160 TCR beta chains associated with cytomegalovirus was given. DRB1 had the most TCR associations and HLA-C the fewest, a later analysis found, with rates varying by HLA locus.

The germline gives CDR1 SEHNR, CDR2 FQNEAQ (reference sequence). This CDR3 comprises 13 residues. V was clipped by 6 bases and J by 17 bases, with 22 bases between them. PCR used 60 Vbeta primers and 13 Jbeta primers. Generated by immunoSEQ multiplex PCR, the TCRdb table keeps only in-frame clones and is missing some. The sample consists of approximately 130,000 clones, 60% to 85% of them appearing once. Donors likely had unrecorded immune exposures despite being nominally healthy when sampled. As for this clone: Its antigen is unidentified.

Specimen: PBMCs. This clonotype was obtained from a woman in her thirties or forties in good health and CMV-seronegative. V and J are TRBV7-9 and TRBJ1-4; D unresolved. This CDR3 is CASRCRSAGARFF. DNA for the CDR3: TGTGCCAGCAGATGTAGGTCGGCGGGAGCCCGCTTTTTT.